The clone carrying this T cell receptor (beta chain) appeared a single time. This sample is drawn from a study of blood T cell repertoires in COVID-19. Across the whole study: PBMCs, B-cell-depleted T cells, or T cells were the source of the cDNA or gDNA that made up the material.

The V and J ends lost 11 bases and 0 bases respectively, with 10 bases between them. This CDR3 contains 13 residues. Germline-derived CDR1 and CDR2 are KGHDR and SFDVKD. TCRdb's table, derived via immunoSEQ multiplex PCR, lists solely in-frame clones and lacks some. There are hundreds of thousands of clones in the sample; approximately 86% occur only once, and over 2.5% lies in the top ten. The rearrangement uses TRBV24-1 and TRBJ2-1; a possible D gene is TRBD2 (6 bases). The source is a human donor in a cohort sampled during active COVID-19. The material sequenced was peripheral blood. CDR3 DNA: TGTGCCATAGGGACTGGCTCCTACAATGAGCAGTTCTTC. This codes for CAIGTGSYNEQFF.